Sequencing of this T cell receptor (beta chain) was carried out in a study of blood T cells in healthy people across ages. Study-level points and caveats: Long-lived donors had more naive CD4+ cells and higher diversity than aged donors. Observed TCR beta diversity showed a strong correlation with the percentage of naive T cells as measured by flow cytometry.

Every participating donor contributed approximately 10 milliliters of peripheral blood through a draw. At least 5.5 micrograms of total RNA were extracted per sample. In the case of this clonotype: Antigen unknown.

Primed by a sample-barcoded 5' primer and a J-beta primer mix, a second PCR proceeded for about 6 to 12 cycles. TCRdb fed the 5' RACE reads into MiXCR, producing one record per CDR3 protein. The table has about 680,000 distinct CDR3 sequences, around half seen once. The TCR was taken from a woman in her fifties or sixties in good health. Input material: blood.

The CDR3 DNA reads TGTGCCAGCAGCTCTGATAGCGTCAGCTCCTACAATGAGCAGTACTTC. This encodes CASSSDSVSSYNEQYF. V usage is TRBV7-8 and J usage is TRBJ2-1; TRBD2 might be the D (5 bases). The end of the DNA is better explained by TRBJ2-7, so the J call may be wrong. The CDR3 is made up of 16 amino acids. Germline CDR1 is SGHVS and CDR2 is FQNEAQ.